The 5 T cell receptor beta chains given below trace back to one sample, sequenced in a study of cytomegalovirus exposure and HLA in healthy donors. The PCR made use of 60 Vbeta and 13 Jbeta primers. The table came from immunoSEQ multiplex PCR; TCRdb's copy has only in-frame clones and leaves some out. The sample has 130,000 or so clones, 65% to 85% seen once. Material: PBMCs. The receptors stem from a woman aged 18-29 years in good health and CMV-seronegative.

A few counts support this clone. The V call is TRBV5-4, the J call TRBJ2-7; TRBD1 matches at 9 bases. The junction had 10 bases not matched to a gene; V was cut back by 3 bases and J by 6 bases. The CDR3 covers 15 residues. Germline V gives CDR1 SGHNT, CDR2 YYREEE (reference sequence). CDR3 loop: CASSYSGTGQAEQYF. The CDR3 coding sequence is TGTGCCAGCAGCTATTCCGGGACAGGGCAGGCCGAGCAGTACTTC. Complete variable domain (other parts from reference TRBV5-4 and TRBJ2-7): ETGVTQSPTHLIKTRGQQVTLRCSSQSGHNTVSWYQQALGQGPQFIFQYYREEENGRGNFPPRFSGLQFPNYSSELNVNALELDDSALYLCASSYSGTGQAEQYFGPGTRLTVT.

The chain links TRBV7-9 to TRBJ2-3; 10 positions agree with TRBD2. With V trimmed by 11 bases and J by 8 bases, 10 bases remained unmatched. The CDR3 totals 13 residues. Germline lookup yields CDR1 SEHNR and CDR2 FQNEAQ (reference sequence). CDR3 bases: TGTGCCGGAGCGGGAGGGCTTGAATCTACGCAGTATTTT. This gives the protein CAGAGGLESTQYF.

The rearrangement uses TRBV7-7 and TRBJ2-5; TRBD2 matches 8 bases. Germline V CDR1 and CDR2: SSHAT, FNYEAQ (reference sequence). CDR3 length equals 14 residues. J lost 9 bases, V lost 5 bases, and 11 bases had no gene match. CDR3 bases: TGTGCCAGCAGCCTGCCCGGAGCGGGAGCACCCCAGTACTTC. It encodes CASSLPGAGAPQYF. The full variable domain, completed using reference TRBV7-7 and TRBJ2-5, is GAGVSQSPRYKVTKRGQDVTLRCDPISSHATLYWYQQALGQGPEFLTYFNYEAQPDKSGLPSDRFSAERPEGSISTLTIQRTEQRDSAMYRCASSLPGAGAPQYFGPGTRLLVL.

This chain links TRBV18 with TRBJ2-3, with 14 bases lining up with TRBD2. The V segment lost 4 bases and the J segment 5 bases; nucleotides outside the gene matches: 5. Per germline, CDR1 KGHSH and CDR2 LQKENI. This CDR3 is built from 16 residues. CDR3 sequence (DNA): TGTGCCAGCTCACAAGGACTAGCGGGAGGTGAAGATACGCAGTATTTT. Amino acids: CASSQGLAGGEDTQYF. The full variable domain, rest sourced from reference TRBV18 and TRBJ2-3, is NAGVMQNPRHLVRRRGQEARLRCSPMKGHSHVYWYRQLPEEGLKFMVYLQKENIIDESGMPKERFSAEFPKEGPSILRIQQVVRGDSAAYFCASSQGLAGGEDTQYFGPGTRLTVL.

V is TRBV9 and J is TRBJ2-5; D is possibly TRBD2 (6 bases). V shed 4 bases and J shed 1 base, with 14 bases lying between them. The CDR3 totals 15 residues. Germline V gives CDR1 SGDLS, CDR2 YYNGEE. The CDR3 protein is CASSPVAGPQETQYF. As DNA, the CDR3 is TGTGCCAGCAGCCCCGTGGCGGGACCCCAAGAGACCCAGTACTTC.